This T cell receptor (beta chain) came from a study of blood T cell repertoires in COVID-19. Data came from immunoSEQ multiplex PCR; TCRdb stores just in-frame clones and leaves some out. The sample has some 98,000 clones; about 80% are singletons. Trimming shortened V by 1 base and J by 6 bases, and 19 bases separated the two germline ends. Per germline, CDR1 LGHNA and CDR2 YNFKEQ. The CDR3 is 16 amino acids. The sample consisted of peripheral blood. The gene calls are TRBV4-2 and TRBJ2-7; no firm D call. The receptor comes from an older man with acute or convalescent COVID-19. CDR3 in DNA: TGTGCCAGCAGCCAAGTCGGAGACCCTCAATTTGGCGAGCAGTACTTC. Translating it yields CASSQVGDPQFGEQYF.